Listed below are T cell receptor beta chains from one sample, sequenced in a study of blood T cell repertoires in COVID-19. TCRdb keeps only in-frame clones here, not all; method: immunoSEQ multiplex PCR. In the table there are fewer than 90,000 clones, about 95% of which are singletons. Sequenced input: peripheral blood. The receptors were sampled from a human donor with active COVID-19. The donor label of this sample is uncertain. The CDR3 runs from the conserved cysteine through the conserved F or W. The D gene is left open where the match is weak. Only some rows state a clone size, as once, few, many or a class for expanded clones.

J gene: TRBJ2-5
clone size: NA
V gene: TRBV18
D gene: NA
CDR3 DNA: TGTGCCAGCTCACCCACGGAGGGCTGGTTACAAGAGACCCAGTACTTC
CDR3 protein: CASSPTEGWLQETQYF

J gene: TRBJ2-3
clone size: NA
V gene: TRBV7-8
D gene: NA
CDR3 DNA: TGTGCCAGCAGCTCCGCGCCCACAGATACGCAGTATTTT
CDR3 protein: CASSSAPTDTQYF

J gene: TRBJ2-3
clone size: once
V gene: TRBV7-2
D gene: TRBD2
CDR3 DNA: TGTGCCAGCAGCTTAGTAGGTTTGCGGGGGGGCATTAATACGCAGTATTTT
CDR3 protein: CASSLVGLRGGINTQYF

J gene: TRBJ1-2
clone size: NA
V gene: TRBV7-6
D gene: NA
CDR3 DNA: TGTGCCAGCAGCCGAAATGTGGGGGCCGGGGGCTACACCTTC
CDR3 protein: CASSRNVGAGGYTF

J gene: TRBJ2-3
clone size: NA
V gene: TRBV15
D gene: NA
CDR3 DNA: TGTGCCACCAGCACCAGGGGCACAGATACGCAGTATTTT
CDR3 protein: CATSTRGTDTQYF

J gene: TRBJ2-7
clone size: NA
V gene: TRBV6-2/TRBV6-3
D gene: NA
CDR3 DNA: TGTGCCAGCAGTCTAAGTCCTAGCGACTCCTACGAGCAGTACTTC
CDR3 protein: CASSLSPSDSYEQYF

J gene: TRBJ2-1
clone size: once
V gene: TRBV6-6
D gene: NA
CDR3 DNA: TGTGCCAGCACCTTATTCGGGTCAGGGAATGAGCAGTTCTTC
CDR3 protein: CASTLFGSGNEQFF

J gene: TRBJ2-3
clone size: once
V gene: TRBV28
D gene: TRBD2
CDR3 DNA: TGTGCCAGCCTCTCTAGCGGGACCCTTAGCACAGATACGCAGTATTTT
CDR3 protein: CASLSSGTLSTDTQYF

J gene: TRBJ2-5
clone size: once
V gene: TRBV5-1
D gene: TRBD1
CDR3 DNA: TGCGCCAGCAGCCGGGACAGGGGGACGGAGACCCAGTACTTC
CDR3 protein: CASSRDRGTETQYF

J gene: TRBJ2-7
clone size: NA
V gene: TRBV14
D gene: TRBD2
CDR3 DNA: TGTGCCAGCAGCCAAGTGGCGGGGGGGGCCGGCTACGAGCAGTACTTC
CDR3 protein: CASSQVAGGAGYEQYF

J gene: TRBJ1-1
clone size: NA
V gene: TRBV11-3
D gene: TRBD1
CDR3 DNA: TGTGCCAGCAGCCCCCGGACAGGACAAGGAGTGAACACTGAAGCTTTCTTT
CDR3 protein: CASSPRTGQGVNTEAFF

J gene: TRBJ1-1
clone size: NA
V gene: TRBV6-5
D gene: NA
CDR3 DNA: TGTGCCAGCAGTATCTGGGGCGGTGAAGCTTTCTTT
CDR3 protein: CASSIWGGEAFF

J gene: TRBJ2-2
clone size: once
V gene: TRBV7-2
D gene: NA
CDR3 DNA: TGTGCCAGCAGCTTTAAGACGGGGAGAAACACCGGGGAGCTGTTTTTT
CDR3 protein: CASSFKTGRNTGELFF

J gene: TRBJ2-7
clone size: NA
V gene: TRBV28
D gene: TRBD1
CDR3 DNA: TGTGCCAGCAGCCCCCAATCCGGGACAGGTCTCGTGGGGCAGTACTTC
CDR3 protein: CASSPQSGTGLVGQYF

J gene: TRBJ2-3
clone size: once
V gene: TRBV11-2
D gene: TRBD2
CDR3 DNA: TGTGCCAGCAGCGCACTAGCGGGAGCCTTTACGCAGTATTTT
CDR3 protein: CASSALAGAFTQYF

J gene: TRBJ1-2
clone size: NA
V gene: TRBV5-1
D gene: NA
CDR3 DNA: TGCGCCAGCAGCTTGGCCAGCCAGGGGCGGAGCGGCTACACCTTC
CDR3 protein: CASSLASQGRSGYTF

J gene: TRBJ2-5
clone size: NA
V gene: TRBV5-6
D gene: NA
CDR3 DNA: TGTGCCAGTACTCAGGTGACCAGGGAGACCCAGTACTTC
CDR3 protein: CASTQVTRETQYF

J gene: TRBJ2-2
clone size: NA
V gene: TRBV28
D gene: TRBD2
CDR3 DNA: TGTGCCAGCAGGCGGGGGGGCCATGGCACCGGGGAGCTGTTTTTT
CDR3 protein: CASRRGGHGTGELFF

J gene: TRBJ1-5
clone size: NA
V gene: TRBV10-3
D gene: NA
CDR3 DNA: TGTGCCATCAGTGAGGGCAGGGCCAATCAGCCCCAGCATTTT
CDR3 protein: CAISEGRANQPQHF

J gene: TRBJ2-7
clone size: NA
V gene: TRBV3-1/TRBV3-2
D gene: NA
CDR3 DNA: TGTGCCAGCAGCCAAGCAGGGTCCGAGCAGTACTTC
CDR3 protein: CASSQAGSEQYF

J gene: TRBJ2-2
clone size: NA
V gene: TRBV19
D gene: NA
CDR3 DNA: TGTGCCAGTATGAGGTCCGGGGAGCTGTTTTTT
CDR3 protein: CASMRSGELFF

J gene: TRBJ2-1
clone size: NA
V gene: TRBV21-1
D gene: NA
CDR3 DNA: TGTGCCAGCAGTCCCTGGGGCAGAGAGCAGTTCTTC
CDR3 protein: CASSPWGREQFF

J gene: TRBJ2-5
clone size: NA
V gene: TRBV5-4
D gene: NA
CDR3 DNA: TGTGCCAGCAGCTTTGTCGGGGTGGAGACCCAGTACTTC
CDR3 protein: CASSFVGVETQYF

J gene: TRBJ2-5
clone size: once
V gene: TRBV18
D gene: NA
CDR3 DNA: TGTGCCAGCTCACCTCGACAGCAAGAGACCCAGTACTTC
CDR3 protein: CASSPRQQETQYF

J gene: TRBJ2-3
clone size: NA
V gene: TRBV19
D gene: TRBD2
CDR3 DNA: TGTGCCAGTAGTATGGGGCGGGGGGGCCCGACAGATACGCAGTATTTT
CDR3 protein: CASSMGRGGPTDTQYF

J gene: TRBJ2-7
clone size: NA
V gene: TRBV4-3
D gene: TRBD2
CDR3 DNA: TGCGCCAGCAGCCCAGGGACTAACGACGAGCAGTACTTC
CDR3 protein: CASSPGTNDEQYF

J gene: TRBJ1-5
clone size: NA
V gene: TRBV5-1
D gene: TRBD1
CDR3 DNA: TGCGCCAGCAGCCTGACCGGGACAGGGGGCGGGCAGCCCCAGCATTTT
CDR3 protein: CASSLTGTGGGQPQHF

J gene: TRBJ1-1
clone size: NA
V gene: TRBV5-1
D gene: NA
CDR3 DNA: TGCGCCAGCAGCCCGGACACGAACACTGAAGCTTTCTTT
CDR3 protein: CASSPDTNTEAFF

J gene: TRBJ1-1
clone size: few
V gene: TRBV19
D gene: NA
CDR3 DNA: TGTGCCAGTAGTATCCCCCCCAGGGGTGAAGCTTTCTTT
CDR3 protein: CASSIPPRGEAFF

J gene: TRBJ1-5
clone size: NA
V gene: TRBV19
D gene: NA
CDR3 DNA: TGTGCCAGTAGTGCGGACAGATTTGATCAGCCCCAGCATTTT
CDR3 protein: CASSADRFDQPQHF

J gene: TRBJ1-6
clone size: NA
V gene: TRBV5-1
D gene: TRBD1
CDR3 DNA: TGCGCCAGCAAAACGGGACAGGGAAATTCACCCCTCCACTTT
CDR3 protein: CASKTGQGNSPLHF

J gene: TRBJ2-7
clone size: NA
V gene: TRBV5-1
D gene: NA
CDR3 DNA: TGCGCCAGCAGCTTGGTGCAGGGGATAGGGGAGCAGTACTTC
CDR3 protein: CASSLVQGIGEQYF

J gene: TRBJ2-5
clone size: NA
V gene: TRBV18
D gene: TRBD1
CDR3 DNA: TGTGCCAGCTCACCGGGACAGGGGGGCCAAGAGACCCAGTACTTC
CDR3 protein: CASSPGQGGQETQYF

J gene: TRBJ2-7
clone size: NA
V gene: TRBV5-5
D gene: TRBD2
CDR3 DNA: TGTGCCAGCAGCTTGGCTGGCGGGGGGGCCCGATACGAGCAGTACTTC
CDR3 protein: CASSLAGGGARYEQYF

J gene: TRBJ2-1
clone size: NA
V gene: TRBV7-9
D gene: NA
CDR3 DNA: TGTGCCAGCAGTCCGCAACTACTAGCAGGTGGAAATGAGCAGTTCTTC
CDR3 protein: CASSPQLLAGGNEQFF

J gene: TRBJ2-3
clone size: once
V gene: TRBV7-2
D gene: NA
CDR3 DNA: TGTGCCAGCAGCTCCTCCCAGCGGATAACAGATACGCAGTATTTT
CDR3 protein: CASSSSQRITDTQYF

J gene: TRBJ1-6
clone size: NA
V gene: TRBV10-3
D gene: TRBD1
CDR3 DNA: TGTGCCATCAGTGTTAGAGGGGGCGATTCACCCCTCCACTTT
CDR3 protein: CAISVRGGDSPLHF

J gene: TRBJ2-2
clone size: NA
V gene: TRBV5-8
D gene: NA
CDR3 DNA: TGTGCCAGCAGCTATGGACAGTTCACCGGGGAGCTGTTTTTT
CDR3 protein: CASSYGQFTGELFF

J gene: TRBJ1-1
clone size: NA
V gene: TRBV27
D gene: TRBD1
CDR3 DNA: TGTGCCAGCAGCTCTATCGCCCGGGACAGGAACACTGAAGCTTTCTTT
CDR3 protein: CASSSIARDRNTEAFF

J gene: TRBJ2-5
clone size: NA
V gene: TRBV9
D gene: NA
CDR3 DNA: TGTGCCAGCAGCGTAGGACTTGCCCAAGAGACCCAGTACTTC
CDR3 protein: CASSVGLAQETQYF

J gene: TRBJ1-1
clone size: once
V gene: TRBV9
D gene: TRBD1
CDR3 DNA: TGTGCCAGCAGCGTAGAGACAGGGAGGACTGAAGCTTTCTTT
CDR3 protein: CASSVETGRTEAFF

J gene: TRBJ2-2
clone size: NA
V gene: TRBV5-1
D gene: TRBD2
CDR3 DNA: TGCGCCAGCAGCCTCCCCGGGGCGGGAGGAGCCGGGGAGCTGTTTTTT
CDR3 protein: CASSLPGAGGAGELFF

J gene: TRBJ2-6
clone size: NA
V gene: TRBV5-8
D gene: NA
CDR3 DNA: TGTGCCAGCAGCCAACCGAGGGGGACCTCTGGGGCCAACGTCCTGACTTTC
CDR3 protein: CASSQPRGTSGANVLTF

J gene: TRBJ2-1
clone size: NA
V gene: TRBV7-2
D gene: TRBD2
CDR3 DNA: TGTGCCAGCAGCCCAGTAGCGGGGGTGGGCAATGAGCAGTTCTTC
CDR3 protein: CASSPVAGVGNEQFF